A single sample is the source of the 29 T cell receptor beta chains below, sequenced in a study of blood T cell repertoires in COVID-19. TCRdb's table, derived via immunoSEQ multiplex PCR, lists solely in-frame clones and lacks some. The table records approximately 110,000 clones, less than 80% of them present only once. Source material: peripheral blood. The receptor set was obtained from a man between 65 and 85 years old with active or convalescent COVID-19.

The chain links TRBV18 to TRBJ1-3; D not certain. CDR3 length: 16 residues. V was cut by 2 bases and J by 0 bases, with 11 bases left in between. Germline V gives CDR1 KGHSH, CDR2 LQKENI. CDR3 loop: CASSPGHAYSGNTIYF. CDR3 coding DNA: TGTGCCAGCTCACCAGGCCACGCTTACTCTGGAAACACCATATATTTT.

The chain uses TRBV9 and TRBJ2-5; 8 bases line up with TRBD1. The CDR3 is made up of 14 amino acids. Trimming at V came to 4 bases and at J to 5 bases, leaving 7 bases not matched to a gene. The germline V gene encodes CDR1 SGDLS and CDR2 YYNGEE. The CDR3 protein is CASSSRTGRETQYF. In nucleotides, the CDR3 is TGTGCCAGCAGCTCGCGGACAGGGAGGGAGACCCAGTACTTC.

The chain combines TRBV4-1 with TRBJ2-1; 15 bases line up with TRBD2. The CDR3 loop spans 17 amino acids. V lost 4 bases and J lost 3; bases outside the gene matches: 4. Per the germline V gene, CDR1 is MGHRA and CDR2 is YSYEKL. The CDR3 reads CASSPGTSGRLYNEQFF. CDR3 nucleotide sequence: TGCGCCAGCAGCCCCGGGACTAGCGGGAGGCTCTACAATGAGCAGTTCTTC.

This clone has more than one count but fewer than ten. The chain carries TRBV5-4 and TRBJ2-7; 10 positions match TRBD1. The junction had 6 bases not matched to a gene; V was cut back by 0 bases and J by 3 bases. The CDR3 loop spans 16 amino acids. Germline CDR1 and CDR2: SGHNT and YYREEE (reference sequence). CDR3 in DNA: TGTGCCAGCAGCTTGGAGACAGGGGGCGCCCACTACGAGCAGTACTTC. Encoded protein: CASSLETGGAHYEQYF.

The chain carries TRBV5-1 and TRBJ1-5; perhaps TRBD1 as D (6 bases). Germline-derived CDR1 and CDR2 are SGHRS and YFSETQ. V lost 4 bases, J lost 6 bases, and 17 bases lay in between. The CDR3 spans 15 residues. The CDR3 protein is CASSEQGGETQPQHF. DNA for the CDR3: TGCGCCAGCAGCGAACAGGGTGGTGAGACTCAGCCCCAGCATTTT.

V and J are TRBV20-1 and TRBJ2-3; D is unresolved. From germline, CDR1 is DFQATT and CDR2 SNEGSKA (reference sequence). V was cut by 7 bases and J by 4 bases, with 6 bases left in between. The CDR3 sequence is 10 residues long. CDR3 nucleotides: TGCAGTGTCGAGGCAGATACGCAGTATTTT. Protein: CSVEADTQYF.

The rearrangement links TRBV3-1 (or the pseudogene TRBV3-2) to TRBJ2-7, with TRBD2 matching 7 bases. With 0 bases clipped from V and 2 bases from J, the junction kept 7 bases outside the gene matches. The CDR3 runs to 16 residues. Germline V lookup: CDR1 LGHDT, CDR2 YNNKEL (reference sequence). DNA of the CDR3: TGTGCCAGCAGCCAAGATTCCGGGACTACGACCTACGAGCAGTACTTC. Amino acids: CASSQDSGTTTYEQYF.

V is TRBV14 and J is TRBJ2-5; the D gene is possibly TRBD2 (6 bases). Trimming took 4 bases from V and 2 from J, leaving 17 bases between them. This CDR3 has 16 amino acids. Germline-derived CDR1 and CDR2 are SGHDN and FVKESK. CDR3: CASSLWRDSRQETQYF. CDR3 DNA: TGTGCCAGCAGCCTGTGGCGGGACTCACGGCAAGAGACCCAGTACTTC.

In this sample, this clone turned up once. The DNA for the CDR3 is TGTGCCAGCAGCTTGGCAGGGGGAGACTACGAGCAGTACTTC. This sequence encodes CASSLAGGDYEQYF. This rearrangement joins TRBV5-5 to TRBJ2-7, with 7 bases identical to TRBD1. Germline CDR1 is SGHKS and CDR2 is YYEKEE (reference sequence). V lost 0 bases, J lost 3 bases, and 3 bases stayed unmatched. This CDR3 region has 14 residues.

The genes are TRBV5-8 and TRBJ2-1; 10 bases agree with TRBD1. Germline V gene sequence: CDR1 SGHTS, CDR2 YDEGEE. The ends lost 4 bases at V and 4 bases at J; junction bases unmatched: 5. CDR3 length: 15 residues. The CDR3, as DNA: TGTGCCAGCAGCAGACCGGGACAGGGGTACAATGAGCAGTTCTTC. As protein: CASSRPGQGYNEQFF. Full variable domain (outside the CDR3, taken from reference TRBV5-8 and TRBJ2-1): EAGVTQSPTHLIKTRGQQATLRCSPISGHTSVYWYQQALGLGLQFLLWYDEGEERNRGNFPPRFSGRQFPNYSSELNVNALELEDSALYLCASSRPGQGYNEQFFGPGTRLTVL.

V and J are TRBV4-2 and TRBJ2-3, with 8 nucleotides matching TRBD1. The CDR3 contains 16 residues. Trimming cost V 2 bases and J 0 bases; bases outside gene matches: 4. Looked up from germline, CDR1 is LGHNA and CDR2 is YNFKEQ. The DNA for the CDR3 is TGTGCCAGCAGCCAACGGACAGGGTTTAGCACAGATACGCAGTATTTT. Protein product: CASSQRTGFSTDTQYF.

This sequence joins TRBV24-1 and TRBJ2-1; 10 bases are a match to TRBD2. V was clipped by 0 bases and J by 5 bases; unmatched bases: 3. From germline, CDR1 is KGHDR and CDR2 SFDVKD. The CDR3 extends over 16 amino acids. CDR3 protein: CATSDLRTSGDNEQFF. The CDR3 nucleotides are TGTGCCACCAGTGATTTGCGGACTAGCGGAGACAATGAGCAGTTCTTC.

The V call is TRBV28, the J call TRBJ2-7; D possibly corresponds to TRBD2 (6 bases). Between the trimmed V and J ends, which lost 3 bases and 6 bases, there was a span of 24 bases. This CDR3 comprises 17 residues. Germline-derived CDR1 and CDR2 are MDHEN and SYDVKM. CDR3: CASSFPYGRTGAAEQYF. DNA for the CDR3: TGTGCCAGCAGTTTCCCCTACGGGCGAACGGGAGCAGCCGAGCAGTACTTC.

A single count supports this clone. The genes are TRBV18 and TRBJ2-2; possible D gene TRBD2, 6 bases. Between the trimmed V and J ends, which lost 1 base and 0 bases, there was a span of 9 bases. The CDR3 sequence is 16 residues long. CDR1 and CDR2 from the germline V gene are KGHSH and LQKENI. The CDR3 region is CASSPLEGANTGELFF. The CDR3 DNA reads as TGTGCCAGCTCACCACTGGAGGGTGCGAACACCGGGGAGCTGTTTTTT.

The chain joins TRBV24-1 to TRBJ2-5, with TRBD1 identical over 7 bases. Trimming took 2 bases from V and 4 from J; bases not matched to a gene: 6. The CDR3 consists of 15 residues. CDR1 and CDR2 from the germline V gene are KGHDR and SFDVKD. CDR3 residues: CATSDSQGSGETQYF. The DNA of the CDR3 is TGTGCCACCAGTGATTCACAGGGGTCAGGAGAGACCCAGTACTTC.

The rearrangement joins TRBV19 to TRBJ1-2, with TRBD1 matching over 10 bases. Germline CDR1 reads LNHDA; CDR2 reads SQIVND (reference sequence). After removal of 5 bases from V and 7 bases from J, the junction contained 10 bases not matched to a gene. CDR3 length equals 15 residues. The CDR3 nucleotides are TGTGCCAGTAGTGTTTCCGGGACAGGGGTTGGTGGCTACACCTTC. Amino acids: CASSVSGTGVGGYTF.

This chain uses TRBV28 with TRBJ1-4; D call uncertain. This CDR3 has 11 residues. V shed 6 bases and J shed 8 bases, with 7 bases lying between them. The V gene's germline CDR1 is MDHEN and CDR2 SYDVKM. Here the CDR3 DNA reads TGTGCCAGCAGATCACAGGAAAAACTGTTTTTT. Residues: CASRSQEKLFF.

The CDR3 bases are TGTGCCAGTCCACTCGACAGGGACGGTTCACCCCTCCACTTT. Amino acid sequence: CASPLDRDGSPLHF. The chain has TRBV6-5 and TRBJ1-6, with TRBD1 matching over 7 bases. V lost 9 bases, J lost 9 bases, and 11 bases stayed unmatched. Germline-derived CDR1 and CDR2 are MNHEY and SVGAGI. CDR3 length: 14 residues.

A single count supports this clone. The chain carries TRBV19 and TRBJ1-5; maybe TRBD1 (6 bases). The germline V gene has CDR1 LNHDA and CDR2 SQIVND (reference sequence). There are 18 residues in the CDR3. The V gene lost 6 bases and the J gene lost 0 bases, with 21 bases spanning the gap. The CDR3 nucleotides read TGTGCCAGTAGCCCTCTAACACAGGGCGCTTATAGCAATCAGCCCCAGCATTTT. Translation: CASSPLTQGAYSNQPQHF. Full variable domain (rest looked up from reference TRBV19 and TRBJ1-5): DGGITQSPKYLFRKEGQNVTLSCEQNLNHDAMYWYRQDPGQGLRLIYYSQIVNDFQKGDIAEGYSVSREKKESFPLTVTSAQKNPTAFYLCASSPLTQGAYSNQPQHFGDGTRLSIL.

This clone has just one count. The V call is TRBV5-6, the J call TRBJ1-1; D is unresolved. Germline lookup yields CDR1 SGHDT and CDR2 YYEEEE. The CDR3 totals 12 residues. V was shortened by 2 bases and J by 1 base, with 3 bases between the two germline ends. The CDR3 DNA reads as TGTGCCAGCAGCTTCAGGAACACTGAAGCTTTCTTT. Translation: CASSFRNTEAFF.

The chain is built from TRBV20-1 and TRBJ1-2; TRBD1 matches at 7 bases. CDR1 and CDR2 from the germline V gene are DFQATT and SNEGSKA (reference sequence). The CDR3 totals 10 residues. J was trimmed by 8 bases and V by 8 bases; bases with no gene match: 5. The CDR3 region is CSPLQGGYTF. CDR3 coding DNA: TGCAGTCCACTACAGGGGGGCTACACCTTC.

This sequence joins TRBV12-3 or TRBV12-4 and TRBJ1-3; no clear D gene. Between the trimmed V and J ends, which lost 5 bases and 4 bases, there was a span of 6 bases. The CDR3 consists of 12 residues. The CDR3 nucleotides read TGTGCCAGCAGTCTACAGGGAAACACCATATATTTT. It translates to CASSLQGNTIYF.

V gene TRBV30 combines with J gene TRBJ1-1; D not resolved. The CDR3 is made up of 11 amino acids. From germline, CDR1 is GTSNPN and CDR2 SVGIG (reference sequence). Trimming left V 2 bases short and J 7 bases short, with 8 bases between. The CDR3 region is CAWSLAGEAFF. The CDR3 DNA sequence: TGTGCCTGGAGTCTGGCAGGTGAAGCTTTCTTT.

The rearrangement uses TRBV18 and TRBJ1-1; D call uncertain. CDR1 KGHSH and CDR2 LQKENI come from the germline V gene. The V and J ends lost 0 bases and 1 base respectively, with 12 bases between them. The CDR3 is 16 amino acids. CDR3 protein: CASSPPGGMRNTEAFF. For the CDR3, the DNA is TGTGCCAGCTCACCACCTGGAGGGATGAGGAACACTGAAGCTTTCTTT.

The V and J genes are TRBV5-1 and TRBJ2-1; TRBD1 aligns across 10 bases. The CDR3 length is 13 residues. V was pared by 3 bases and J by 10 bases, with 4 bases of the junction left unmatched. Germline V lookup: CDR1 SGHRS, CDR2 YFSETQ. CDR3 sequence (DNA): TGCGCCAGCAGCTACGACAGGGGGCTAGAGCAGTTCTTC. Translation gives CASSYDRGLEQFF.

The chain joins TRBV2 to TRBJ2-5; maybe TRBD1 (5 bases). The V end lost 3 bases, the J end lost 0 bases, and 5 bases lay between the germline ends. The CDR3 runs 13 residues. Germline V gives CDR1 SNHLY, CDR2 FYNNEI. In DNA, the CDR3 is TGTGCCAGCAGTGACAGGGACCAAGAGACCCAGTACTTC. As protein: CASSDRDQETQYF.

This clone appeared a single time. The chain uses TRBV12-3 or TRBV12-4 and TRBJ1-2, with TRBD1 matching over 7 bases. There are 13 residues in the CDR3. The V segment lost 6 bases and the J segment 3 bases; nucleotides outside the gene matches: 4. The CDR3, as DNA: TGTGCCAGCAGACGACAGGGTGACTATGGCTACACCTTC. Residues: CASRRQGDYGYTF.

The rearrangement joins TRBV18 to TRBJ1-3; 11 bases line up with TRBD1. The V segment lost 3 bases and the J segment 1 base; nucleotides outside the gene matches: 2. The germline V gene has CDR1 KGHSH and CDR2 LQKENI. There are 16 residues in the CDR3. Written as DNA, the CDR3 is TGTGCCAGCTCACCCGGACAGGGGGCTTCTGGAAACACCATATATTTT. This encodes CASSPGQGASGNTIYF.

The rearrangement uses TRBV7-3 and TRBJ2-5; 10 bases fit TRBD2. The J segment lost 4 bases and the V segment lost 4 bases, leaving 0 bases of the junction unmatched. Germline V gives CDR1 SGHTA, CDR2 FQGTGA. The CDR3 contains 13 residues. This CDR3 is CASSSSGGETQYF. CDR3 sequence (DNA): TGTGCCAGCAGCTCTAGCGGGGGAGAGACCCAGTACTTC.